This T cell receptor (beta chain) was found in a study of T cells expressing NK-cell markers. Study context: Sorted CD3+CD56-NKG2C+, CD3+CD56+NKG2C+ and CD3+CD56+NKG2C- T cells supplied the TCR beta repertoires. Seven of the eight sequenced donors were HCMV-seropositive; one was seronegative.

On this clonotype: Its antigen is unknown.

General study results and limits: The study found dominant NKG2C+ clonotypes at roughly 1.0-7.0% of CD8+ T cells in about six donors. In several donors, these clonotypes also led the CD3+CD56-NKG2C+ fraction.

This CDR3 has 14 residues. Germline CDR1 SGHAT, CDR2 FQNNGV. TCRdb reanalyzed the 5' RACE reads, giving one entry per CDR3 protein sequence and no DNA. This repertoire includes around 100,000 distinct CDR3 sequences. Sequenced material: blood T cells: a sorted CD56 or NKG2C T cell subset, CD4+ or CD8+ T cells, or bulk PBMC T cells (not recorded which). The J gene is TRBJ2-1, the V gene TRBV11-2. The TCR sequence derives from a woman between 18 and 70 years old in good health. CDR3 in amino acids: CASSLEFSLSEQFF. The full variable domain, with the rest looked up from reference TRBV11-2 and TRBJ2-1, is EAGVAQSPRYKIIEKRQSVAFWCNPISGHATLYWYQQILGQGPKLLIQFQNNGVVDDSQLPKDRFSAERLKGVDSTLKIQPAKLEDSAVYLCASSLEFSLSEQFFGPGTRLTVL.